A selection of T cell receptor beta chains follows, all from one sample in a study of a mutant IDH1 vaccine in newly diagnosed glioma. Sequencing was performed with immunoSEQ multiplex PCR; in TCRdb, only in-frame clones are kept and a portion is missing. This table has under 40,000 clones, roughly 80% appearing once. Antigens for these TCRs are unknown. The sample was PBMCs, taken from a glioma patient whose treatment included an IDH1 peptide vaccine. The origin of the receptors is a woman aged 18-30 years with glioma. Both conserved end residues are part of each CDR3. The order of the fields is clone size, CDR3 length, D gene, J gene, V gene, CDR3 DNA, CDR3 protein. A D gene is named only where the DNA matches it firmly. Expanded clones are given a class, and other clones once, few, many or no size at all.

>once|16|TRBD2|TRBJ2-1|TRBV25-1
TGTGCCAGCAGTGGGCCTTTGGTAGCGGGAGCGAATGAGCAGTTCTTC
CASSGPLVAGANEQFF
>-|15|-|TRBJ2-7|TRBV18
TGTGCCAGCTCACCCCTCAGGGCGATTTCCGAAGTGCAGTACTTC
CASSPLRAISEVQYF
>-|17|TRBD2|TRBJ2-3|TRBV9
TGTGCCAGCAGCCCCCAGGGAGCGGGATTAAACACAGATACGCAGTATTTT
CASSPQGAGLNTDTQYF
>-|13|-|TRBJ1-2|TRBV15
TGTGCCACCAGCAGAGAGGGCAGCTACGGCTACACCTTC
CATSREGSYGYTF
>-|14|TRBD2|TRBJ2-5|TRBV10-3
TGTGCCATCAAGGCTAGCGGGAGTCTTGAGACCCAGTACTTC
CAIKASGSLETQYF
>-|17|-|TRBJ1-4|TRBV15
TGTGCCACCAGCAGAGATCTGCCTAGGGACGGAGATGAAAAACTGTTTTTT
CATSRDLPRDGDEKLFF
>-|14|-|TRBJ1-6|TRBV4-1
TGCGCCAGCAGCCAAGACGCTTATAATTCACCCCTCCACTTT
CASSQDAYNSPLHF
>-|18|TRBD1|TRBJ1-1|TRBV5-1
TGCGCCAGCAGCTCCGTCGGAACAGGGGGCGCGTCGAACACTGAAGCTTTCTTT
CASSSVGTGGASNTEAFF
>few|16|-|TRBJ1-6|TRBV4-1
TGCGCCAGCAGCCAAGATATAGTACGGTGGGGTTCACCCCTCCACTTT
CASSQDIVRWGSPLHF
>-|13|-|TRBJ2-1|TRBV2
TGTGCCAGCAGTTCCAAGATCGACAATGAGCAGTTCTTC
CASSSKIDNEQFF
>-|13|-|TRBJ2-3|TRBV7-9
TGTGCCAGCAGCTCGGACGGATGGCATACGCAGTATTTT
CASSSDGWHTQYF
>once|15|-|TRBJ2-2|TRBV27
TGTGCCAGCAGTTTATACGGAGATAACACCGGGGAGCTGTTTTTT
CASSLYGDNTGELFF
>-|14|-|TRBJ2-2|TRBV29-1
TGCAGCGGTAGGAGCGGAGTTAACACCGGGGAGCTGTTTTTT
CSGRSGVNTGELFF
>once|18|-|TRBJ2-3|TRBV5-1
TGCGCCAGCAGCCCTCAATATGACTTGGATAGGGACACAGATACGCAGTATTTT
CASSPQYDLDRDTDTQYF
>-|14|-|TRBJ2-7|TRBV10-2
TGCGCCAGCAGTGAGTCTACTTACTCCTACGAGCAGTACTTC
CASSESTYSYEQYF
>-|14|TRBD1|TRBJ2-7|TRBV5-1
TGCGCCAGCAGCGTGGACAGGCCGGGTTACGAGCAGTACTTC
CASSVDRPGYEQYF
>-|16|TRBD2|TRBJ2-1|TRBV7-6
TGTGCCAGCAGCTTAGAGAGGGAGGGAGTTTCCGGTGAGCAGTTCTTC
CASSLEREGVSGEQFF
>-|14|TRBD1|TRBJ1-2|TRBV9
TGTGCCAGCAGCGTTGGACAGGGGAGGATGGACTACACCTTC
CASSVGQGRMDYTF
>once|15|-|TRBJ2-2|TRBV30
TGTGCCTGGAGTTCAGTGGACCCAAACACCGGGGAGCTGTTTTTT
CAWSSVDPNTGELFF
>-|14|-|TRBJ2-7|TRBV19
TGTGCCAGTAGTCCGGGACGGTCGACGGGGGAGCAGTACTTC
CASSPGRSTGEQYF
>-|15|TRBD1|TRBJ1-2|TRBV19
TGTGCCAGTAGTCCGACTTTGGGACAGTTGCGGGGCTACACCTTC
CASSPTLGQLRGYTF
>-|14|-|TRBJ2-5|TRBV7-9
TGTGCCAGCAGCTACCGGTCTGGCTGGGAGACCCAGTACTTC
CASSYRSGWETQYF
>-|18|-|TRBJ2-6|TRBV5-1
TGCGCCAGCAGCTTGGGTGGGGGGGCACCCTCTGGGGCCAACGTCCTGACTTTC
CASSLGGGAPSGANVLTF
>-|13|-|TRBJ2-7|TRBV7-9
TGTGCCAGTGGGCGGCAGGCGTCCTACGAGCAGTACTTC
CASGRQASYEQYF
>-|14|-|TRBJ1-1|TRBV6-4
TGTGCCAGCAGTTCGGACTCCTCGGGCACTGAAGCTTTCTTT
CASSSDSSGTEAFF
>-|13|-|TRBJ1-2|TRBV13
TGTGCCAGCAGCTCGGTATCAGGGAATGGCTACACCTTC
CASSSVSGNGYTF
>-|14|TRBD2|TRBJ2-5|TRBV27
TGTGCCAGCAGCTTAGCGGGGGGATGGGAGACCCAGTACTTC
CASSLAGGWETQYF
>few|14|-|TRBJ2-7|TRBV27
TGTGCCAGCAGTTTATCTATCGCAGGCTACGAGCAGTACTTC
CASSLSIAGYEQYF
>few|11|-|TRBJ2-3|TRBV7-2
TGTGCCAGCAGCTTGAAAGATACGCAGTATTTT
CASSLKDTQYF
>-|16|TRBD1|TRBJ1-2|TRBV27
TGTGCCAGCAGTTTAGTTGGGACAGGGGATAACTATGGCTACACCTTC
CASSLVGTGDNYGYTF
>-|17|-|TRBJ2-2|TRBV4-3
TGCGCCAGCAGCCAAGACCCGGGACCCGCGAACACCGGGGAGCTGTTTTTT
CASSQDPGPANTGELFF
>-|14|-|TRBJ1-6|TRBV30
TGTGCCTGGGTCCCCATCCGGGGAAATTCACCCCTCCACTTT
CAWVPIRGNSPLHF
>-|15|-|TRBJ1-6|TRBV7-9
TGTGCCAGCAGCCCTCAGGGCAGGCAATATTCACCCCTCCACTTT
CASSPQGRQYSPLHF
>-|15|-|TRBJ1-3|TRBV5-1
TGCGCCAGCAGCTTGGGTCAGCTGGCTGGAAACACCATATATTTT
CASSLGQLAGNTIYF
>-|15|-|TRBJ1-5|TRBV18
TGTGCCAGCTCACCACGAGGGGATCAGAATCAGCCCCAGCATTTT
CASSPRGDQNQPQHF
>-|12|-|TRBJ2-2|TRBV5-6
TGTGCCAGCAGCTTGAGTGCCGGGGAGCTGTTTTTT
CASSLSAGELFF
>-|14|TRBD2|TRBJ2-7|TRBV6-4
TGTGCCAGCAGTGCTAGCGGGGGGGCCTACGAGCAGTACTTC
CASSASGGAYEQYF
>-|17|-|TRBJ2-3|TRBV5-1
TGCGCCAGCAGCTTGGAGGGGCGAGCAAGGAGCACAGATACGCAGTATTTT
CASSLEGRARSTDTQYF
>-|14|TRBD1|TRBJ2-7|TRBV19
TGTGCCAGTAGTTCCTCAGGGGGCCCCTACGAGCAGTACTTC
CASSSSGGPYEQYF
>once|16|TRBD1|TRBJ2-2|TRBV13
TGTGCCAGCAGCTTAGGGCAGGGGGACAACACCGGGGAGCTGTTTTTT
CASSLGQGDNTGELFF
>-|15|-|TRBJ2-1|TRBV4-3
TGCGCCAGCAGCCAAGGCAGGGGTGTAGCCCATGAGCAGTTCTTC
CASSQGRGVAHEQFF
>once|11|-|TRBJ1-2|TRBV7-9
TGTGCCAGTCTGGAGAACTATGGCTACACCTTC
CASLENYGYTF
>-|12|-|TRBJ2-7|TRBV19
TGTGCCAGTAGTATAAAGGGCTACGAGCAGTACTTC
CASSIKGYEQYF
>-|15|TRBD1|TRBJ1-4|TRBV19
TGTGCCAGTACGGACAGGGGGGAGGTTTCTGAAAAACTGTTTTTT
CASTDRGEVSEKLFF
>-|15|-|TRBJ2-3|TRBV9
TGTGCCAGCAGCGTAAGGGGTATACTCACAGATACGCAGTATTTT
CASSVRGILTDTQYF
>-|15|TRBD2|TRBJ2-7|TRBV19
TGTGCCAGTAGTGAGCTAGCGGGAGGTAGCTACGAGCAGTACTTC
CASSELAGGSYEQYF
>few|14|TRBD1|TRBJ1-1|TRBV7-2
TGTGCCAGCACGCGAGACAGGGGTGTCTCTGAAGCTTTCTTT
CASTRDRGVSEAFF
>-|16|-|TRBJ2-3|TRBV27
TGTGCCAGCACGTTCAATATGGCTAGCAGCACAGATACGCAGTATTTT
CASTFNMASSTDTQYF
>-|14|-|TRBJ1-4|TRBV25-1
TGTGCCAGCAGTGAGTGGTGGAATAATGAAAAACTGTTTTTT
CASSEWWNNEKLFF
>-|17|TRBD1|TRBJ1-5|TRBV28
TGTGCCAGCAGTTTAAAGTGGGACAGGGGTATCGATCAGCCCCAGCATTTT
CASSLKWDRGIDQPQHF
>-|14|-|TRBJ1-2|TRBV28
TGTGCCAGCAGACGCCAGGGTGATCGTAATGGCTACACCTTC
CASRRQGDRNGYTF